The 19 T cell receptor beta chains listed next were all sequenced from one sample in a study of cytomegalovirus exposure and HLA in healthy donors. TCRdb keeps only in-frame clones here, not all; method: immunoSEQ multiplex PCR. The table includes some 250,000 clones, 90% detected once. The sequenced material came from PBMCs. All receptors derive from a woman in her late teens or twenties in good health and CMV-seronegative.

Written as DNA, the CDR3 is TGCGCCAGCAGAGCCACTAGCGGGAGCTCCTACAATGAGCAGTTCTTC. Its translation is CASRATSGSSYNEQFF. The gene calls are TRBV10-2 and TRBJ2-1; TRBD2 matches 11 bases. The V segment lost 6 bases and the J segment 0 bases; nucleotides outside the gene matches: 4. This CDR3 is 16 amino acids long. Germline V gives CDR1 WSHSY, CDR2 SAAADI.

V and J are TRBV23-1 and TRBJ2-7; 7 bases match TRBD2. TRBV23-1 is reported as an ORF; its role is uncertain. The CDR3 consists of 13 residues. V gave up 4 bases and J gave up 3 bases; unmatched junction bases: 3. The CDR3, as DNA: TGCGCCAGCAGTCGTTGGACTAGCTACGAGCAGTACTTC. It yields the protein CASSRWTSYEQYF.

The chain is built from TRBV28 and TRBJ1-4; unclear D gene. This CDR3 is built from 15 residues. The ends were cut back, 1 base at V and 6 bases at J, with 12 bases in the middle. Germline-derived CDR1 and CDR2 are MDHEN and SYDVKM. CDR3 protein: CASSLYVRDYEKLFF. DNA of the CDR3: TGTGCCAGCAGTTTATATGTGAGGGATTATGAAAAACTGTTTTTT.

The rearrangement uses TRBV7-9 and TRBJ2-5, with 7 bases lining up with TRBD1. After removal of 5 bases from V and 4 bases from J, the junction contained 10 bases not matched to a gene. In germline, CDR1 is SEHNR, CDR2 FQNEAQ (reference sequence). The CDR3 extends over 15 amino acids. CDR3 DNA: TGTGCCAGCAGCCATTCGACAGGGTTGGGAGAGACCCAGTACTTC. Its translation: CASSHSTGLGETQYF. The whole variable domain, remainder taken from reference TRBV7-9 and TRBJ2-5, is DTGVSQNPRHKITKRGQNVTFRCDPISEHNRLYWYRQTLGQGPEFLTYFQNEAQLEKSRLLSDRFSAERPKGSFSTLEIQRTEQGDSAMYLCASSHSTGLGETQYFGPGTRLLVL.

The V call is TRBV28, the J call TRBJ2-3, with 11 bases matching TRBD2. The CDR3 sequence is 17 residues long. Germline CDR1 and CDR2: MDHEN and SYDVKM. The trim removed 6 bases at V and 7 bases at J, leaving 15 bases unmatched. CDR3 bases: TGTGCCAGCAGCCTTAGCGGGGGGGTTCTCGGAGGATATACGCAGTATTTT. It specifies CASSLSGGVLGGYTQYF.

CDR3 DNA sequence: TGTGCCAGCAGGGGCGCGGGAATGAACACTGAAGCTTTCTTT. It yields the protein CASRGAGMNTEAFF. The V and J genes are TRBV28 and TRBJ1-1; D is undetermined. The germline V gene encodes CDR1 MDHEN and CDR2 SYDVKM. Trimming stripped 6 bases from V and 0 bases from J, with 11 bases between. The CDR3 covers 14 residues.

This chain connects TRBV28 to TRBJ2-1, with TRBD2 matching 7 bases. The CDR3 covers 14 residues. Germline loops: CDR1 MDHEN, CDR2 SYDVKM. V lost 6 bases and J lost 3; bases outside the gene matches: 5. The CDR3 region has the DNA TGTGCCAGCAGGGGACTACCCCTCTACAATGAGCAGTTCTTC. Encoded protein: CASRGLPLYNEQFF.

The chain couples TRBV5-1 to TRBJ1-4, with TRBD1 matching 7 bases. The V segment lost 0 bases and the J segment 7 bases; nucleotides outside the gene matches: 9. This CDR3 spans 16 amino acids. Germline CDR1 and CDR2: SGHRS and YFSETQ. CDR3 in amino acids: CASSLDSQGGGEKLFF. Written as DNA, the CDR3 is TGCGCCAGCAGCTTGGATTCCCAGGGGGGAGGTGAAAAACTGTTTTTT.

This chain connects TRBV11-2 to TRBJ2-7; possibly TRBD2 for D (6 bases). Germline V gene sequence: CDR1 SGHAT, CDR2 FQNNGV. Trimming removed 5 bases at V and 4 bases at J, with 12 bases between. This CDR3 has 13 amino acids. CDR3 loop: CASSPRRGYEQYV. The CDR3 bases are TGTGCCAGCAGCCCAAGGCGGGGTTACGAGCAGTACGTC.

The V gene is TRBV11-2, the J gene TRBJ2-3; D remains ambiguous. Germline values: CDR1 SGHAT, CDR2 FQNNGV. The CDR3 loop spans 14 amino acids. Trimming left V 5 bases short and J 4 bases short, with 13 bases between. CDR3 sequence: CASSRPRRPDTQYF. CDR3 coding DNA: TGTGCCAGCAGCCGCCCGCGGAGACCAGATACGCAGTATTTT.

The sample holds a few counts of this clone. The chain is built from TRBV7-9 and TRBJ1-2, with D perhaps TRBD1 (6 bases). V dropped 0 bases and J dropped 3 bases, with 11 bases sitting between them. This CDR3 region has 15 residues. Looked up from germline, CDR1 is SEHNR and CDR2 is FQNEAQ (reference sequence). CDR3 sequence (DNA): TGTGCCAGCAGCTTAGCAGGGACACCCTACTATGGCTACACCTTC. As protein: CASSLAGTPYYGYTF.

The chain is built from TRBV7-9 and TRBJ1-1; 12 positions agree with TRBD1. The CDR3 loop spans 17 amino acids. The V gene's germline CDR1 is SEHNR and CDR2 FQNEAQ (reference sequence). The J segment lost 4 bases and the V segment lost 0 bases, leaving 6 bases of the junction unmatched. The CDR3 DNA reads as TGTGCCAGCAGCTTAGCCGGGACAGGGGGCTTAAGCACTGAAGCTTTCTTT. Its translation is CASSLAGTGGLSTEAFF.

This rearrangement joins TRBV28 to TRBJ1-6; the match to TRBD1 covers 8 bases. The J segment lost 1 base and the V segment lost 5 bases, leaving 4 bases of the junction unmatched. This CDR3 is built from 16 residues. Germline V gives CDR1 MDHEN, CDR2 SYDVKM. The chain's CDR3 is CASSKTGASYNSPLHF. DNA for the CDR3: TGTGCCAGCAGTAAGACAGGGGCTTCCTATAATTCACCCCTCCACTTT. Drawing the rest from reference TRBV28 and TRBJ1-6, the complete variable domain is DVKVTQSSRYLVKRTGEKVFLECVQDMDHENMFWYRQDPGLGLRLIYFSYDVKMKEKGDIPEGYSVSREKKERFSLILESASTNQTSMYLCASSKTGASYNSPLHFGNGTRLTVT.

This chain links TRBV6-5 with TRBJ2-4; TRBD1 might be the D (5 bases). Deletions cut 6 bases from V and 9 bases from J, with 15 bases between. Germline V gives CDR1 MNHEY, CDR2 SVGAGI. There are 13 residues in the CDR3. The CDR3 coding sequence is TGTGCCAGCAGACAGACAGAGTCTAGCATTCAGTACTTC. It specifies CASRQTESSIQYF.

This chain connects TRBV28 to TRBJ1-2; D uncertain. The CDR3 totals 15 residues. Trimming cost V 6 bases and J 0 bases, with 14 bases left between them. The V gene's germline CDR1 is MDHEN and CDR2 SYDVKM. CDR3 protein: CASSLVGDANYGYTF. The CDR3 nucleotides are TGTGCCAGCAGCCTAGTGGGAGATGCTAACTATGGCTACACCTTC.

This clone occurred once. The rearrangement joins TRBV7-2 to TRBJ1-3; D call uncertain. Germline CDR1 is SGHTA and CDR2 is FQGNSA. CDR3 length equals 16 residues. V shed 1 base and J shed 0 bases, with 10 bases lying between them. The CDR3 DNA follows: TGTGCCAGCAGCTTAGAGTTTCAGTTCTCTGGAAACACCATATATTTT. Translating it yields CASSLEFQFSGNTIYF.

This chain connects TRBV28 to TRBJ2-7; 9 nucleotides line up with TRBD1. The J segment lost 5 bases and the V segment lost 6 bases, leaving 5 bases of the junction unmatched. This CDR3 is built from 13 residues. The germline CDR1 and CDR2 sequences are MDHEN and SYDVKM. The CDR3 reads CASSEGTGNEQYF. CDR3 DNA: TGTGCCAGCAGCGAAGGGACAGGGAACGAGCAGTACTTC.

This rearrangement joins TRBV19 to TRBJ1-3; D is undetermined. Per the germline V gene, CDR1 is LNHDA and CDR2 is SQIVND (reference sequence). This CDR3 has 17 amino acids. Trimming removed 7 bases at V and 2 bases at J, with 21 bases between. CDR3 sequence (DNA): TGTGCCAGTACCCTTCGTGAGGGAAGAAGCACTGGAAACACCATATATTTT. Residues: CASTLREGRSTGNTIYF.

The sample holds a few counts of this clone. Other DNA sequences in the sample encode the same CDR3. This chain uses TRBV28 with TRBJ1-5; a possible D gene is TRBD1 (5 bases). Germline loops: CDR1 MDHEN, CDR2 SYDVKM. The V and J ends lost 4 bases and 4 bases respectively, with 14 bases between them. The CDR3 is 15 residues long. In nucleotides, the CDR3 is TGTGCCAGCAGTTCCACGGGGGGGAGTAATCAGCCCCAGCATTTT. It is translated as CASSSTGGSNQPQHF.